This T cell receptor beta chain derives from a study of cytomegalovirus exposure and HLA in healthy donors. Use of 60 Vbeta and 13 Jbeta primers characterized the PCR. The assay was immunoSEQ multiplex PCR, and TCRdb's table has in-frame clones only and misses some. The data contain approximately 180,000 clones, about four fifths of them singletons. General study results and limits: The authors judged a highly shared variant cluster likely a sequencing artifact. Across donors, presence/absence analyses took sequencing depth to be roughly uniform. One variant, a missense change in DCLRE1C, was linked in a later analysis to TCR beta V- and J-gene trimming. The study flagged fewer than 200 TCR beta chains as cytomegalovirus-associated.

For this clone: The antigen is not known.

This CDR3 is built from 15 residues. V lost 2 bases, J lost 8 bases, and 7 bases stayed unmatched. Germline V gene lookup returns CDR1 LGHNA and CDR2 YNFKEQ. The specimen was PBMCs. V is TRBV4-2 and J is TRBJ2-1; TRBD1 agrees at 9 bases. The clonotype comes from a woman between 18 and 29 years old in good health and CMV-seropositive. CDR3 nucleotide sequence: TGTGCCAGCAGCCAACAAACGGGACAGGGCCATGAGCAGTTCTTC. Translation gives CASSQQTGQGHEQFF.